This T cell receptor (beta chain) was obtained from a study of blood T cell repertoires in COVID-19. Overall study context: Samples came from the United States, Italy and Spain, spanning acute and convalescent COVID-19.

This table comes from immunoSEQ multiplex PCR, and its TCRdb copy is limited to in-frame clones, with some not included. Among 250,000 or so clones listed, roughly nine tenths were seen once. Trimming stripped 8 bases from V and 1 base from J, with 9 bases between. The CDR3 consists of 13 residues. In germline, CDR1 is MNHEY, CDR2 SVGAGI. The TCR comes from a woman between 35 and 50 years old who had recovered from COVID-19. The J gene is TRBJ1-5, the V gene TRBV6-5; unclear D gene. The sequenced sample was peripheral blood. CDR3 region: CASGRSSNQPQHF. CDR3 nucleotides: TGTGCCAGCGGCAGGTCGAGCAATCAGCCCCAGCATTTT.